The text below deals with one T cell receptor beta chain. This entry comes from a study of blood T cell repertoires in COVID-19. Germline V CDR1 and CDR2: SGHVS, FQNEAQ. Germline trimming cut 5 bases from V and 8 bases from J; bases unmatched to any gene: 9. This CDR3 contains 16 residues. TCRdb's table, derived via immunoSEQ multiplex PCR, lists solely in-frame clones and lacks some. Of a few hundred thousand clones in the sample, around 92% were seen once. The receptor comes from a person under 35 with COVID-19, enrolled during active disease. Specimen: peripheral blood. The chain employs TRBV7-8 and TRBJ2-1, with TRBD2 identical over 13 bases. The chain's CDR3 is CASSEDGTSGTDEQFF. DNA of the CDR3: TGTGCCAGCAGCGAAGATGGGACTAGCGGGACCGATGAGCAGTTCTTC. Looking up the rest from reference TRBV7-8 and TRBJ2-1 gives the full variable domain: GAGVSQSPRYKVAKRGQDVALRCDPISGHVSLFWYQQALGQGPEFLTYFQNEAQLDKSGLPSDRFFAERPEGSVSTLKIQRTQQEDSAVYLCASSEDGTSGTDEQFFGPGTRLTVL.